The clone carrying this TCR beta chain was observed once. What it binds is not known. The data belong to a study of PD-1 blockade in classical Hodgkin lymphoma. Here immunoSEQ multiplex PCR was the method, and the copy in TCRdb shows in-frame clones only, minus some. The profile covers roughly 30,000 clones, with 60% to 75% appearing a single time and 20% to 30% taken by the ten largest. CDR1 and CDR2 from the germline V gene are SGHTA and FQGTGA. The trim removed 5 bases at V and 4 bases at J, leaving 8 bases unmatched. This CDR3 contains 15 residues. The study's findings and limits: Patients were excluded if nivolumab began under 1 year after ASCT (the autologous transplant). Newly diagnosed patients and complete responders had comparable diversity at baseline. Whereas CD4+ TCR diversity had risen significantly by C4D1, CD8+ TCR diversity had not. Before treatment, TCR diversity in newly diagnosed patients was reportedly lower than in healthy donors.

Each and every patient relapsed after autologous stem cell transplantation, and patients got differing brentuximab vedotin exposure. This TCR was recovered from a human donor with classical Hodgkin lymphoma. This chain connects TRBV7-3 to TRBJ2-1, with 7 bases that match TRBD2. Sequencing was performed on peripheral blood mononuclear cells (PBMCs), taken before the second cycle of nivolumab. The CDR3 region has the DNA TGTGCCAGCAGCCGCACTAGCGAGCCATACAATGAGCAGTTCTTC. This sequence encodes CASSRTSEPYNEQFF.